What follows is one TCR beta chain and its context. Its antigen is not identified. The CDR3 totals 15 residues. V was pared by 3 bases and J by 1 base, with 13 bases between. CDR1 and CDR2 from the germline V gene are MDHEN and SYDVKM. Here immunoSEQ multiplex PCR was the method, and the copy in TCRdb shows in-frame clones only, minus some. This table has around 39,000 clones, roughly 80% appearing once. This sample was included in a study of OX40 agonist ivuxolimab in advanced cancers. Study results and caveats: Relative to CD4+ cells, CD8+ T cells on average had more expanded clones. CD4+ and CD8+ blood T cells expanded clonally by week 6 at 0.1 to 3.0 mg/kg.

The starting material was CD4+ or CD8+ T cells sorted from blood, obtained in a trial of the OX40 agonist ivuxolimab. This clonotype originated in an adult with an advanced solid tumor such as melanoma, head and neck, liver or kidney cancer. V is TRBV28 and J is TRBJ2-7, with D perhaps given as TRBD1 or TRBD2 (5 bases each). The CDR3 protein is CASSLTRDLSYEQYF. The DNA of the CDR3 is TGTGCCAGCAGTTTGACAAGGGACCTATCCTACGAGCAGTACTTC.